Sequencing of this T cell receptor (beta chain) was carried out in a study of PD-1 blockade in classical Hodgkin lymphoma. The CDR3 contains 15 residues. From germline, CDR1 is MNHEY and CDR2 SVGAGI. Trimming stripped 0 bases from V and 0 bases from J, with 6 bases between. As for this clone: Its antigen is not identified.

Using immunoSEQ multiplex PCR, the repertoire was profiled, and TCRdb retains in-frame clones only, with some absent. This table holds around 25,000 clones, roughly 80% found once. Each patient's relapse followed autologous stem cell transplantation, and brentuximab vedotin exposure varied. Overall study results and limits: Similar baseline diversity was found in complete responders and newly diagnosed patients.

Sample: peripheral blood mononuclear cells (PBMCs), taken at baseline. The chain couples TRBV6-5 to TRBJ1-3; no clear D. The sequence derives from a human donor with classical Hodgkin lymphoma. For the CDR3, the DNA is TGTGCCAGCAGTTACTCGATGAGCTCTGGAAACACCATATATTTT. Protein sequence: CASSYSMSSGNTIYF.